This T cell receptor (beta chain) comes out of a study of post-analysis software for immune sequencing data. General study results and limits: Controls significantly exceeded multiple sclerosis patients in normalized Chao1 diversity. Samples sharing a preparation batch grouped tightly together when assessed by F measure. Patients carried a handful of TRBV segments more frequently than controls did, and TRBV5-6, TRBV5-1 and TRBV20-1 were among them.

This clonotype was recorded only once. Its antigen remains unidentified. Unmatched junction bases numbered 2, after V lost 4 bases and J lost 0 bases. The CDR3 consists of 17 residues. TCR beta cDNA libraries had unique molecular identifiers. The source material, about 0.9 to 11 million T cells, gave rise to 400,000 to 550,000 cDNA molecules. TCRdb re-derived calls from the PCR reads in MiXCR, one entry per CDR3 protein. The table has roughly 800,000 distinct CDR3 sequences, around 53% seen once. This chain joins TRBV12-3 or TRBV12-4 and TRBJ2-6; 11 positions match TRBD2. The specimen was blood. The sequence was collected from a girl aged 10 to 17 with multiple sclerosis. The CDR3 DNA reads TGTGCCAGCAGTTCTAGCGGGAGGACCTCTGGGGCCAACGTCCTGACTTTC. It specifies CASSSSGRTSGANVLTF.